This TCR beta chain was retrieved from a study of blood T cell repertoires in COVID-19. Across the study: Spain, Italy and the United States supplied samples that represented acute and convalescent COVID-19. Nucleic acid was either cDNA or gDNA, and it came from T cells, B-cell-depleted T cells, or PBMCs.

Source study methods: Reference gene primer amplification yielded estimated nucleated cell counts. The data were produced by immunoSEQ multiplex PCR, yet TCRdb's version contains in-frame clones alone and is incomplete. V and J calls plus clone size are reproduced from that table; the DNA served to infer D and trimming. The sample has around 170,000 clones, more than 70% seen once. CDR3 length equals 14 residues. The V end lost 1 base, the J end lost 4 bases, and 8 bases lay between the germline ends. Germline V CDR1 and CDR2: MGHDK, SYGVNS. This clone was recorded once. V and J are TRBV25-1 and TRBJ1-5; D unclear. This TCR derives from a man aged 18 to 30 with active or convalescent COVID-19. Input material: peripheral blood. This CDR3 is CASSELRENQPQHF. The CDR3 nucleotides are TGTGCCAGCAGTGAATTGAGAGAGAATCAGCCCCAGCATTTT.